The rows below give T cell receptor beta chains drawn from one sample of a study of T cell responses to AZD1222 COVID-19 vaccine. Repertoires were generated with immunoSEQ multiplex PCR, while TCRdb's copy carries only in-frame clones and drops some. The table shows about 140,000 clones, with 80% to 90% occurring only once. Sequenced here: peripheral blood, sampled on day 0 of AZD1222 vaccination. These receptors were obtained from an adult in good health. Both conserved end residues are part of each CDR3. The D gene is left open where the match is weak. Part of the rows lack a size; the others show once, few, many or a class for expanded clones.

CDR3 DNA	CDR3 protein	J gene	clone size	D gene	V gene
TGTGCCAGCAGCGGCCGGGACAACTATGGCTACACCTTC	CASSGRDNYGYTF	TRBJ1-2	-	-	TRBV5-4
TGCAGCGTTGTTTTCAGGGCTGATCAGCCCCAGCATTTT	CSVVFRADQPQHF	TRBJ1-5	-	-	TRBV29-1
TGTGCCAGCAGAACCCAGCAGGGGGGGTACGAGCAGTACTTC	CASRTQQGGYEQYF	TRBJ2-7	-	-	TRBV6-5
TGTGCCAGCAGCCCTAGACTGACTAGCTTGCCGAGTGAGCAGTTCTTC	CASSPRLTSLPSEQFF	TRBJ2-1	-	TRBD2	TRBV7-3
TGTGCCAGCAGCGTAGGGCCCACCTACGAGCAGTACTTC	CASSVGPTYEQYF	TRBJ2-7	-	-	TRBV9
TGTGCCAGTAGTATTTCTTTTGGGGGGCCTCCCCAAGAGACCCAGTACTTC	CASSISFGGPPQETQYF	TRBJ2-5	few	-	TRBV19
TGTGCAAGTCGCTTAAACAGGCCAGCAACTAATGAAAAACTGTTTTTT	CASRLNRPATNEKLFF	TRBJ1-4	-	-	TRBV12-2
TGCGCCAGCAGCCTGCAAGGGGGAGGGACAGATACGCAGTATTTT	CASSLQGGGTDTQYF	TRBJ2-3	-	-	TRBV4-3
TGCGCCAGCAGCCAAGCTTTTCGGGACAGAGGCAATGAGCAGTTCTTC	CASSQAFRDRGNEQFF	TRBJ2-1	-	TRBD1	TRBV4-1
TGCGCCAGCAGCCAAGAGAGGACGGCTTATTCACCCCTCCACTTT	CASSQERTAYSPLHF	TRBJ1-6	-	-	TRBV4-1
TGTGCCAGCAGCCGTGGGACTAGCGGGAGAAGGGAGCAGTTCTTC	CASSRGTSGRREQFF	TRBJ2-1	-	TRBD2	TRBV7-2
TGTGCGGTGGGGCCTGGGGGATACGAGCAGTACTTC	CAVGPGGYEQYF	TRBJ2-7	-	-	TRBV28
TGTGCCAGCAGCAATTTACAGGGGCAGAGGCAAGAGACCCAGTACTTC	CASSNLQGQRQETQYF	TRBJ2-5	once	TRBD1	TRBV5-5
TGTGCCAGCTCGCCCCTCGAAGGGGCTTCCGCAACTAATGAAAAACTGTTTTTT	CASSPLEGASATNEKLFF	TRBJ1-4	-	-	TRBV18
TGTGCCAGTAGTATAGATCACAGGGACTACGAGCAGTACTTC	CASSIDHRDYEQYF	TRBJ2-7	-	-	TRBV19
TGTGCCAGCAGCTTGACGATCACTAAACTCAATGAGCAGTTCTTC	CASSLTITKLNEQFF	TRBJ2-1	-	-	TRBV5-5